This TCR beta chain was sequenced for a study of blood T cells in healthy people across ages. Extractions gave at least 6 micrograms of total RNA per sample. A second 7 to 11 cycle PCR used barcoded and J-beta primers. There were at least 2.5 million CDR3-containing paired-end reads obtained from each sample. From the 5' RACE reads, TCRdb called clonotypes with MiXCR, one entry per CDR3 protein. The sample contains 650,000 to 950,000 distinct CDR3 sequences, roughly 44% of which appear only once. The CDR3 sequence is 17 residues long. V lost 0 bases and J lost 0, with 9 bases in between. The germline V gene encodes CDR1 LGHNA and CDR2 YSLEER. In this sample, this clonotype turned up a few times. What it recognizes is unknown. Regarding the study as a whole: Older age coincided with a roughly linear decline in TCR beta diversity per million T cells. Any conclusive comparison of naive versus antigen-experienced cells was prevented by using unsorted PBMCs.

The clonotype originates from a man between 60 and 75 years old in good health. Sequenced input: blood. The J gene is TRBJ2-6, the V gene TRBV4-3, with no clear D. This chain's CDR3 is CASSQDLPRSGANVLTF. Written as DNA, the CDR3 is TGCGCCAGCAGCCAAGACTTACCCCGCTCTGGGGCCAACGTCCTGACTTTC.